The entry below describes one TCR beta chain. This sample was taken from a study of blood T cells in healthy people across ages. The use of a sample-barcoded 5' primer and a J-beta primer mix characterized a second PCR of about 7 to 12 cycles. MiXCR was run by TCRdb on the 5' RACE reads, yielding one entry per CDR3 protein. The sample yields about 1.4 million distinct CDR3 sequences, approximately 63% seen once. V lost 9 bases, J lost 5 bases, and 24 bases lay in between. The germline gives CDR1 KGHDR, CDR2 SFDVKD. The CDR3 is 16 residues long. Sequencing was done on a sample of blood. V is TRBV24-1 and J is TRBJ2-5; weak D call: TRBD1 (6 bases). The TCR was taken from a man aged 18 to 29 in good health. CDR3 DNA sequence: TGTGCCACCTGCCCCACGGGACATTCGAACGGGGAGACCCAGTACTTC. Translated, it gives CATCPTGHSNGETQYF.